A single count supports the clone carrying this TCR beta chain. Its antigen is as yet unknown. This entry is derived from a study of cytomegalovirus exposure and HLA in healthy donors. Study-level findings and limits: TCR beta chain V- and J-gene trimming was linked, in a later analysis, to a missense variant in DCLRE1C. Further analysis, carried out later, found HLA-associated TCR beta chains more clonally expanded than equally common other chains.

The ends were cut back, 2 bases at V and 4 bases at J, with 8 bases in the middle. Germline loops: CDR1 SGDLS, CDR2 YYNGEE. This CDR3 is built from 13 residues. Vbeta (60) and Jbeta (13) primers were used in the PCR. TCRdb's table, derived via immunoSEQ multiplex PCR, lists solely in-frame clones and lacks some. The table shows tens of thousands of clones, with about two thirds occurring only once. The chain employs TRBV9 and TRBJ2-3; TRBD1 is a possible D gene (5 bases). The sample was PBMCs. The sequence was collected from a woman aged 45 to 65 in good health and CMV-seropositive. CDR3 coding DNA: TGTGCCAGCAGCGTGAAGGGGTCAGATACGCAGTATTTT. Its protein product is CASSVKGSDTQYF.